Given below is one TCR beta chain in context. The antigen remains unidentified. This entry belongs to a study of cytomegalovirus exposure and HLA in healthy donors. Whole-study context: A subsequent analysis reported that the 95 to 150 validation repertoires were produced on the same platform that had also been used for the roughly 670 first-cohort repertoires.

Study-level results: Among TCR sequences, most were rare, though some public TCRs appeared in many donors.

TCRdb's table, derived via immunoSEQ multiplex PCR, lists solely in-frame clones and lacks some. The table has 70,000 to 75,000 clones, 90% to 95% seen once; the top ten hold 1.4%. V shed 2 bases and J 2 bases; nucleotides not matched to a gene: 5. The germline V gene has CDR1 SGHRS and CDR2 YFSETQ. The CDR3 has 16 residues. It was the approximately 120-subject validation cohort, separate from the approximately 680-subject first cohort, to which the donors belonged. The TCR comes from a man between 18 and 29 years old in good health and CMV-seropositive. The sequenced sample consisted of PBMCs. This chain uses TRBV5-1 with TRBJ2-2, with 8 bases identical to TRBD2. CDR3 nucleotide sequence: TGCGCCAGCAGCTTCAGCGGGGGCCTCAACACCGGGGAGCTGTTTTTT. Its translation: CASSFSGGLNTGELFF.